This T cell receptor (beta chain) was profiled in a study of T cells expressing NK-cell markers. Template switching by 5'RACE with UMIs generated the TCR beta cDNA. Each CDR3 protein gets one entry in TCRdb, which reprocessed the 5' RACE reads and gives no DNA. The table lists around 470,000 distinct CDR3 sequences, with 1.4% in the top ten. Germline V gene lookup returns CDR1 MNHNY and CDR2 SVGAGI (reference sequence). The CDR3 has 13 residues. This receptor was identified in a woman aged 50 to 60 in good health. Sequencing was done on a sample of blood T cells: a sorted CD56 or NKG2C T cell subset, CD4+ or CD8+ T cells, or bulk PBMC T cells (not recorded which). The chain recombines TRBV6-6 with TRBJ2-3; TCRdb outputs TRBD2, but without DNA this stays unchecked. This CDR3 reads CATEPISSGTQYF.